These 5 T cell receptor beta chains were sequenced from one sample in a study of shared clonotypes between healthy human individuals. CD45RO-negative CD8 cells positively selected for CCR7 made up the naive population, which excluded terminally differentiated effector memory CD45RA+ cells. Sequencing used immunoSEQ multiplex PCR; TCRdb keeps in-frame clones, though not all of them. Among about 2.1 million clones listed, around 93% were seen once. Sequenced sample: naive CD8+ T cells from PBMCs. The receptors stem from a man aged 18-30 years in good health. Some clones in this sample may be carry-over from other donors' samples.

The rearrangement links TRBV7-9 to TRBJ1-1; unclear D gene. CDR1 and CDR2 from the germline V gene are SEHNR and FQNEAQ (reference sequence). The V end was cut by 3 bases, the J end by 7 bases, with 6 bases between. The CDR3 is 11 residues long. CDR3 loop: CASSLGFEAFF. CDR3 sequence (DNA): TGTGCCAGCAGCTTGGGGTTTGAAGCTTTCTTT.

The chain has TRBV27 and TRBJ2-1; D remains ambiguous. There are 16 residues in the CDR3. From germline, CDR1 is MNHEY and CDR2 SMNVEV (reference sequence). Trimming took off 6 bases at V and 6 bases at J, with 21 bases between the two ends. The CDR3 nucleotides read TGTGCCAGCAGGAAGACGGGCCTAGACCAGATCAATGAGCAGTTCTTC. Translating it yields CASRKTGLDQINEQFF.

The chain uses TRBV19 and TRBJ1-5; 8 bases are shared with TRBD1. Per germline, CDR1 LNHDA and CDR2 SQIVND (reference sequence). This CDR3 spans 15 amino acids. The J segment lost 6 bases and the V segment lost 6 bases, leaving 10 bases of the junction unmatched. CDR3 loop: CASRAFSTGVQPQHF. DNA of the CDR3: TGTGCCAGTAGGGCTTTCTCGACAGGGGTTCAGCCCCAGCATTTT.

The CDR3 spells CAISEATTSTDTQYF. As DNA, the CDR3 is TGTGCCATCAGTGAGGCCACTACTAGCACAGATACGCAGTATTTT. The chain has TRBV10-3 and TRBJ2-3; no clear D. The germline gives CDR1 ENHRY, CDR2 SYGVKD. V dropped 2 bases and J dropped 0 bases, with 9 bases sitting between them. The CDR3 is made up of 15 amino acids.

V is TRBV19 and J is TRBJ2-7; the match to TRBD1 covers 8 bases. The CDR3 consists of 13 residues. Germline V gene sequence: CDR1 LNHDA, CDR2 SQIVND (reference sequence). V dropped 3 bases and J dropped 5; count of bases not matched to a gene: 3. In DNA form, the CDR3 reads TGTGCCAGTAGTATCGACAGGGGCCACGAGCAGTACTTC. Amino acids: CASSIDRGHEQYF.